Listed below are T cell receptor beta chains from one sample, sequenced in a study of human thymus T cells. Some clones are missing from TCRdb's copy, which holds only in-frame ones; the method was immunoSEQ multiplex PCR. The table includes some 46,000 clones, 94% detected once. The material sequenced was blood. Receptor source: a boy in the first two years of life with a congenital heart defect but otherwise immunologically healthy. Each CDR3 is given with its conserved first and last residue. Each record gives: D gene, clone size, J gene, V gene, CDR3 DNA, CDR3 protein. A D gene is named only where the DNA matches it firmly. Size is stated for part of the rows, as once, few or many counts, or as a class when the clone is expanded.

TRBD2 | . | TRBJ2-3 | TRBV18 | TGTGCCAGCTCAAGTCTAGCGGGGGTAAACACAGATACGCAGTATTTT | CASSSLAGVNTDTQYF
TRBD1 | . | TRBJ1-3 | TRBV5-6 | TGTGCCAGCAGCTCCCGATGGACAGGGGACCTTGGAAACACCATATATTTT | CASSSRWTGDLGNTIYF
TRBD1 | . | TRBJ2-5 | TRBV5-6 | TGTGCCAGCAGCTTCCCGGACAGGGAGGAGACCCAGTACTTC | CASSFPDREETQYF
TRBD2 | . | TRBJ2-1 | TRBV4-2 | TGTGCCAGCAGCCAAGCAGAGGCTAGCGGGGGGAGCTCCTACAATGAGCAGTTCTTC | CASSQAEASGGSSYNEQFF
TRBD1 | . | TRBJ1-2 | TRBV4-3 | TGCGCCAGCAGCCAAGAGCCGGGACAGGGAAATTATGGCTACACCTTC | CASSQEPGQGNYGYTF
TRBD2 | few | TRBJ2-5 | TRBV10-3 | TGTGCCATCAGTGAGACTAGCGGGTACCAAGAGACCCAGTACTTC | CAISETSGYQETQYF
. | . | TRBJ2-7 | TRBV4-3 | TGCGCCAGCAGCCAAGAGCCTCAAGTGTCCTACGAGCAGTACTTC | CASSQEPQVSYEQYF
. | . | TRBJ2-7 | TRBV2 | TGTGCCAGCAGTGTCTCCTACGAGCAGTACTTC | CASSVSYEQYF
. | . | TRBJ1-2 | TRBV27 | TGTGCCAGCGGCTATTTAGGGGGAGGGGCACACTATGGCTACACCTTC | CASGYLGGGAHYGYTF
TRBD2 | . | TRBJ2-7 | TRBV19 | TGTGCCAGTACCCCGGGACTAGCGGCGCCCTACGAGCAGTACTTC | CASTPGLAAPYEQYF
. | . | TRBJ2-3 | TRBV28 | TGTGCCAGCAGTTTCACCATAGATACGCAGTATTTT | CASSFTIDTQYF
TRBD1 | . | TRBJ2-2 | TRBV10-1 | TGCGCCAGCTTGGCAGGACAGGGAGGTTCCGGGGAGCTGTTTTTT | CASLAGQGGSGELFF
. | . | TRBJ1-2 | TRBV7-9 | TGTGCCAGCAGCTTCCAAGGGGATACCTACGGCTACACCTTC | CASSFQGDTYGYTF
. | . | TRBJ2-5 | TRBV6-1 | TGTGCCACCCAGGATGAGATGGGGCAAGAGACCCAGTACTTC | CATQDEMGQETQYF
TRBD1 | . | TRBJ1-1 | TRBV28 | TGTGCCAGCAGCCCTGACAGGGTAACTGAAGCTTTCTTT | CASSPDRVTEAFF
. | . | TRBJ2-5 | TRBV2 | TGTGCCAGCAGTGATAGTGAGACCCAGTACTTC | CASSDSETQYF
. | . | TRBJ2-5 | TRBV14 | TGTGCCAGCAGCCGTCAAAGGGGGGAGACCCAGTACTTC | CASSRQRGETQYF
. | . | TRBJ1-6 | TRBV27 | TGTGCCAGCAGTCCACTCAGGGGTTATAATTCACCCCTCCACTTT | CASSPLRGYNSPLHF
TRBD2 | . | TRBJ2-1 | TRBV7-8 | TGTGCCAGCAGCTTACCCCCGGGACTAGCGGGGAGCTACAATGAGCAGTTCTTC | CASSLPPGLAGSYNEQFF
. | . | TRBJ1-6 | TRBV27 | TGTGCCAGCAGTTTACGGCCCTCGACACCATCCTTTTATAATTCACCCCTCCACTTT | CASSLRPSTPSFYNSPLHF
. | once | TRBJ2-5 | TRBV2 | TGTGCCAGCAGTGACGGACTAAGGTGGGAGACCCAGTACTTC | CASSDGLRWETQYF